These 11 T cell receptor beta chains were all obtained from the same sample, sequenced in a study of blood T cells in healthy people across ages. For the second PCR, which ran for roughly 6 to 12 cycles, a sample-barcoded 5' primer and a J-beta primer mix were used. MiXCR, applied by TCRdb to the 5' RACE reads, yields one record per CDR3 protein. The profile covers 550,000 to 750,000 distinct CDR3 sequences, with under 25% appearing a single time and more than 3% taken by the ten largest. The sequenced sample consisted of blood. These receptors originate from a man between 65 and 85 years old in good health.

CDR3 sequence (DNA): TGTGCCACCCTAACTAGCGTCAAAAACATTCAGTACTTC. Translated, it gives CATLTSVKNIQYF. V and J are TRBV6-4 and TRBJ2-4; 7 bases agree with TRBD2. V trimming: 10 bases; J trimming: 3 bases; junction bases outside the gene matches: 6. The CDR3 length is 13 residues. Germline assignment: CDR1 MRHNA and CDR2 SNTAGT.

J is TRBJ2-3 and V is TRBV7-6; D perhaps matches TRBD2 (6 bases). Germline CDR1 is SGHVS and CDR2 is FNYEAQ. Trimming shortened V by 5 bases and J by 0 bases, and 18 bases separated the two germline ends. This CDR3 spans 17 amino acids. The CDR3 DNA sequence: TGTGCCAGCAGCCCTACCTGGCGGGGATTTAGCACAGATACGCAGTATTTT. Its translation is CASSPTWRGFSTDTQYF. Full variable domain (missing parts from reference TRBV7-6 and TRBJ2-3): GAGVSQSPRYKVTKRGQDVALRCDPISGHVSLYWYRQALGQGPEFLTYFNYEAQQDKSGLPNDRFSAERPEGSISTLTIQRTEQRDSAMYRCASSPTWRGFSTDTQYFGPGTRLTVL.

This clonotype appeared many times. J is TRBJ2-6 and V is TRBV4-1; a weak D match, TRBD1 (6 bases). The CDR3 runs to 16 residues. Trimming removed 6 bases from V and 0 bases from J, with 12 bases in between. Per the germline V gene, CDR1 is MGHRA and CDR2 is YSYEKL. The CDR3 sequence: CASRGQLNSGANVLTF. CDR3 nucleotides: TGCGCCAGCAGAGGACAGCTTAACTCTGGGGCCAACGTCCTGACTTTC.

This clonotype was seen more than once but under ten times. The chain joins TRBV5-5 to TRBJ1-5, with a tentative D call TRBD1 (5 bases). The CDR3 has 17 amino acids. The germline V and J ends were trimmed by 1 base and 6 bases, with 20 bases remaining between them. Per the germline V gene, CDR1 is SGHKS and CDR2 is YYEKEE (reference sequence). CDR3 loop: CASSLWDPQAEGQPQHF. The CDR3 region has the DNA TGTGCCAGCAGCTTGTGGGATCCACAGGCCGAGGGTCAGCCCCAGCATTTT.

The chain uses TRBV12-3 or TRBV12-4 and TRBJ2-5, with D unresolved. The CDR3 extends over 16 amino acids. Trimming left V 3 bases short and J 1 base short, with 15 bases between. CDR3 in DNA: TGTGCCAGCAGTTTTTACTCGAAGGGATTCCAAGAGACCCAGTACTTC. Protein sequence: CASSFYSKGFQETQYF.

The gene calls are TRBV28 and TRBJ1-1; maybe TRBD1 (5 bases). The CDR3 is 13 amino acids. Germline V gene sequence: CDR1 MDHEN, CDR2 SYDVKM. The V gene lost 5 bases and the J gene lost 5 bases, with 12 bases spanning the gap. CDR3: CASSKGYATEAFF. The CDR3 bases are TGTGCCAGCAGTAAGGGGTATGCAACTGAAGCTTTCTTT.

J is TRBJ2-1 and V is TRBV29-1, with 8 bases lining up with TRBD2. This CDR3 has 14 residues. CDR1 and CDR2 from the germline V gene are SQVTM and ANQGSEA. V was clipped by 5 bases and J by 9 bases; unmatched bases: 12. The CDR3 DNA sequence: TGCAGCGTTCGGTACGTCGAGCGGGAGATTGAGCAGTTCTTC. It is translated as CSVRYVEREIEQFF.

This clonotype was detected only a few times. A much larger clonotype is one base distant, so this may be a read error. V and J are TRBV20-1 and TRBJ2-4; TRBD1 aligns across 8 bases. Germline lookup yields CDR1 DFQATT and CDR2 SNEGSKA (reference sequence). The CDR3 covers 14 residues. CDR3 DNA sequence: TGCAGTGCTAGCGCAGGGGGCTCGGGAAACATTCGGTACTTC. It translates to CSASAGGSGNIRYF.

The chain has TRBV29-1 and TRBJ1-1, with D perhaps matching TRBD1 (5 bases). Germline V gene lookup returns CDR1 SQVTM and CDR2 ANQGSEA. The CDR3 loop spans 14 amino acids. V was clipped by 6 bases and J by 0 bases, with 14 bases between them. The CDR3 DNA reads as TGCAGCGTCCAACTACAGGCGCTGAACACTGAAGCTTTCTTT. The encoded protein is CSVQLQALNTEAFF.

This clonotype showed up just a few times. The V call is TRBV20-1, the J call TRBJ2-3; D not resolved. There are 13 residues in the CDR3. Germline V lookup: CDR1 DFQATT, CDR2 SNEGSKA (reference sequence). Trimming stripped 6 bases from V and 0 bases from J, with 10 bases between. CDR3 in DNA: TGCAGTGCAACAATCTTCAGCACAGATACGCAGTATTTT. It translates to CSATIFSTDTQYF.

This chain links TRBV6-5 with TRBJ2-7, with a tentative D call TRBD2 (6 bases). Germline V gene data show CDR1 as MNHEY and CDR2 as SVGAGI. The CDR3 runs 16 residues. The V and J ends lost 4 bases and 0 bases respectively, with 16 bases between them. The CDR3, as DNA: TGTGCCAGCAGTTTTAGGTTCGGTAGCGGCTCCTACGAGCAGTACTTC. This sequence encodes CASSFRFGSGSYEQYF.